The T cell receptor (beta chain) described here comes from a study of stem cell transplantation in POMP-related autoinflammatory disease (dated by TCRdb to the early 2020s). At the level of the whole study: The study hypothesized that defective thymoproteasomes impair MHC class I-dependent CD8+ T-cell differentiation and positive selection, skewing the TRB repertoire. To find out how POMP deficiency affects T-cell receptor beta repertoire diversity and CDR3 characteristics, high-throughput TRB sequencing was used. Prior to transplant, the patients had CD4+ naive T-cell skewing, low CD8+ T-cell proportions, and decreased T-cell cytokine secretion. General conclusions and limits of the study: A restricted number of unique TRB V-J gene pairings was observed in PRAID patients. PRAID patients trended toward lower TRB diversity and higher clonality across all analyzed T-cell subsets. The trend toward lower diversity and increased clonality in PRAID patients was statistically significant only for regulatory T cells.

Libraries were built with the immunoSEQ multiplex PCR assay. In the paper's pipeline: Shannon entropy, which takes clonal size distribution into account, was used to quantify repertoire diversity. Clonotype distribution inequality was measured with the Gini-Simpson index (Simpson_1-D). TCRdb mirrors the immuneACCESS table, restricted to in-frame sequences. Some clones are absent from its copies; in checked studies, under half trace to an unresolved V gene, and the reason for the others is unknown. V, J and clone size were drawn from that table, and D and trimming were deduced from the DNA. For this sample there are 20,000 to 30,000 clones; around four fifths appear just once. The ten largest clones capture more than 2.5% of the sample. Concerning this clone itself: The antigen this receptor binds is unknown. Base qualities were left out, and no much larger clone turns up one base away.

The sample's time point label, decoded: before hematopoietic stem cell transplant. PRAID was marked by prominent immunodeficiency together with autoinflammation. Before TRB sequencing, the T-cell subsets, namely conventional T cells, CD8+ T cells, regulatory T cells, and T follicular helper cells, were sorted. Including cysteine and phenylalanine, the CDR3 has 15 amino acids. Left in the record is the CDR3 DNA by itself, 45 bases read in frame from the first base. CDR1 and CDR2, looked up from the germline V gene, are SGHRS and YFSETQ. The sequence is built from TRBV5-1 and TRBJ2-5; TRBD2 fits 8 bases in the junction. The J call is uncertain, as TRBJ2-7 better fits the DNA end. This TCR was sampled from a human donor with POMP-related autoinflammation and immune dysregulation (PRAID). Sample: CD4+ T cells from PBMCs, taken before stem cell transplantation. The nucleotide sequence reads as follows: TGCGCCAGCAGCGCGAGCGGGGGACCTACCTACGAGCAGTACTTC. Its protein reads: CASSASGGPTYEQYF.